The 28 T cell receptor beta chains below all came from one sample that was sequenced in a study of blood T cells in healthy people across ages. Together with a sample-barcoded 5' primer, a J-beta primer mix was included in a second PCR lasting roughly 7 to 11 cycles. Each CDR3 protein is one row after TCRdb ran MiXCR on the 5' RACE reads. The repertoire holds some 760,000 distinct CDR3 sequences, with more than 20% as singletons. In addition, the sample was reused for a study of T cells of mothers and their children.

Specimen: blood. The receptors derive from a boy aged 10-17 years in good health.

The chain couples TRBV20-1 to TRBJ2-7; the D gene is possibly TRBD2 (5 bases). V lost 0 bases and J 0 bases, leaving 12 bases between the germline ends. The CDR3 is 15 residues long. CDR1 and CDR2 from the germline V gene are DFQATT and SNEGSKA (reference sequence). In DNA form, the CDR3 reads TGCAGTGCTAGAGATTGGGGAACTAGCTCCTACGAGCAGTACTTC. Its translation: CSARDWGTSSYEQYF.

V gene TRBV4-1 combines with J gene TRBJ1-1, with TRBD1 matching 7 bases. Looked up from germline, CDR1 is MGHRA and CDR2 is YSYEKL. The J segment lost 1 base and the V segment lost 2 bases, leaving 4 bases of the junction unmatched. The CDR3 spans 15 residues. CDR3 in DNA: TGCGCCAGCAGCCAAAGGGGGCTAGGGAACACTGAAGCTTTCTTT. Encoded protein: CASSQRGLGNTEAFF.

This chain joins TRBV7-2 and TRBJ2-1, with TRBD2 matching 14 bases. The CDR3 sequence is 18 residues long. Germline V gene data show CDR1 as SGHTA and CDR2 as FQGNSA. V trimming: 5 bases; J trimming: 4 bases; junction bases outside the gene matches: 10. Written as DNA, the CDR3 is TGTGCCAGCAGCCCAGAGACCGGGACTAGCGGGGGATACAATGAGCAGTTCTTC. Amino acids: CASSPETGTSGGYNEQFF.

This clonotype has only a few counts. The chain combines TRBV4-2 with TRBJ1-5; possible D gene TRBD1, 5 bases. The V end was cut by 0 bases, the J end by 5 bases, with 14 bases between. Looked up from germline, CDR1 is LGHNA and CDR2 is YNFKEQ. The CDR3 length is 16 residues. The CDR3 coding sequence is TGTGCCAGCAGCCAAGAAATAGGGTCGGGGGATCAGCCCCAGCATTTT. As protein: CASSQEIGSGDQPQHF.

This clonotype occurred a few times. The J gene is TRBJ2-3, the V gene TRBV4-1; D is unresolved. Germline V lookup: CDR1 MGHRA, CDR2 YSYEKL. The V gene lost 0 bases and the J gene lost 6 bases, with 10 bases spanning the gap. The CDR3 runs to 14 residues. The CDR3 DNA reads as TGCGCCAGCAGCCAAGATTTGAACTTCGATACGCAGTATTTT. This sequence encodes CASSQDLNFDTQYF.

This clonotype was detected once. The chain employs TRBV7-6 and TRBJ1-1, with a weak D call TRBD1 (5 bases). V was pared by 1 base and J by 1 base, with 13 bases between. CDR3 length equals 16 residues. In germline, CDR1 is SGHVS, CDR2 FNYEAQ. The CDR3 coding sequence is TGTGCCAGCAGCTTAGGAGTGGGGGGACGGAACACTGAAGCTTTCTTT. As protein: CASSLGVGGRNTEAFF.

This clonotype has just a few counts. The rearrangement links TRBV4-1 to TRBJ2-5; 8 nucleotides agree with TRBD2. J was trimmed by 5 bases and V by 2 bases; bases with no gene match: 4. The CDR3 spans 14 residues. CDR1 and CDR2 from the germline V gene are MGHRA and YSYEKL. The CDR3 loop is CASSQTLAAETQYF. DNA of the CDR3: TGCGCCAGCAGCCAAACACTAGCGGCGGAGACCCAGTACTTC.

This clonotype was counted between two and nine times. This rearrangement joins TRBV20-1 to TRBJ2-7, with 7 nucleotides matching TRBD1. The V gene end was trimmed by 6 bases and the J gene end by 3 bases; junction bases not matched to a gene: 5. The CDR3 is 12 residues long. Germline CDR1 DFQATT, CDR2 SNEGSKA (reference sequence). Written as DNA, the CDR3 is TGCAGTGCCTCTGACAGGGACTACGAGCAGTACTTC. Protein sequence: CSASDRDYEQYF.

The CDR3 loop reads CASSIPYNEQFF. In nucleotides, the CDR3 is TGTGCCAGCAGCATACCTTACAATGAGCAGTTCTTC. The V and J genes are TRBV7-8 and TRBJ2-5; D is uncertain. The DNA matches TRBJ2-1 better at its end, which makes the J call doubtful. Germline CDR1 is SGHVS and CDR2 is FQNEAQ. The CDR3 extends over 12 amino acids.

A word on this clonotype: This CDR3 is missing its conserved last phenylalanine or tryptophan, likely due to a read error. This sequence joins TRBV5-6 and TRBJ2-2; 7 nucleotides match TRBD2. The CDR3 contains 15 residues. From germline, CDR1 is SGHDT and CDR2 YYEEEE. With 5 bases clipped from V and 0 bases from J, the junction kept 4 bases outside the gene matches. CDR3 residues: CASRQRGPNTGELFV. As DNA, the CDR3 is TGTGCCAGCAGGCAGCGGGGCCCGAACACCGGGGAGCTGTTTGTT.

This chain connects TRBV11-2 to TRBJ2-7; tentatively, D is TRBD1 (6 bases). The CDR3 is 16 amino acids. With 5 bases removed from V and 3 bases from J, the gap between germline ends came to 20 bases. The germline V gene encodes CDR1 SGHAT and CDR2 FQNNGV. DNA for the CDR3: TGTGCCAGCAGCCACGGACAGTACCAGCGGTTCTACGAGCAGTACTTC. Amino acid sequence: CASSHGQYQRFYEQYF.

This clonotype appeared a single time. The chain carries TRBV7-3 and TRBJ2-1, with D perhaps assigned TRBD1 or TRBD2 (6 bases each). The CDR3 is 12 amino acids. The germline gives CDR1 SGHTA, CDR2 FQGTGA. Trimming stripped 2 bases from V and 12 bases from J, with 11 bases between. CDR3 sequence (DNA): TGTGCCAGCAGCTTATTGCCGGGGGCGCAGTTCTTC. This gives the protein CASSLLPGAQFF.

This clonotype was observed a few times. The V gene is TRBV6-1, the J gene TRBJ1-4; D is possibly TRBD1 (5 bases). CDR3 length: 14 amino acids. CDR1 and CDR2 (germline): MNHNS, SASEGT. V was shortened by 3 bases and J by 7 bases, with 12 bases between the two germline ends. The CDR3 sequence: CASSDPMGGEKLFF. The CDR3 coding sequence is TGTGCCAGCAGTGATCCGATGGGGGGTGAAAAACTGTTTTTT.

The J gene is TRBJ2-1, the V gene TRBV5-1; 9 nucleotides match TRBD1. The CDR3 is 14 residues long. Losses at the gene ends were 3 bases for V and 7 bases for J; bases not matched to a gene: 5. The germline V gene has CDR1 SGHRS and CDR2 YFSETQ. CDR3 nucleotides: TGCGCCAGCAGCTCCGGGACAGGGAAGAATGAGCAGTTCTTC. Its translation is CASSSGTGKNEQFF.

Here the CDR3 reads CASSRGTSGGPKETQYF. The CDR3 DNA follows: TGTGCCAGCAGTAGAGGGACTAGCGGGGGGCCTAAAGAGACCCAGTACTTC. The gene calls are TRBV12-3 or TRBV12-4 and TRBJ2-1, with 15 positions matching TRBD2. The J call may be incorrect, as the DNA end agrees better with TRBJ2-5. This CDR3 spans 17 amino acids.

The chain joins TRBV2 to TRBJ1-1; no definite D call. The V end was cut by 7 bases, the J end by 6 bases, with 27 bases between. This CDR3 comprises 17 residues. Germline CDR1 and CDR2: SNHLY and FYNNEI. The CDR3 DNA reads TGTGCCAGCACCGTCGGGCGGAGGGTTTTGAGTTCGGCTGAAGCTTTCTTT. Amino acid sequence: CASTVGRRVLSSAEAFF.

This clonotype was observed a handful of times. V usage is TRBV10-3 and J usage is TRBJ2-5; D gene uncertain. Trimming removed 6 bases from V and 1 base from J, with 9 bases in between. CDR3 size: 13 residues. Germline CDR1 ENHRY, CDR2 SYGVKD. CDR3 region: CAISGRPQETQYF. The CDR3 region has the DNA TGTGCCATCAGCGGGCGGCCCCAAGAGACCCAGTACTTC.

This CDR3 reads CASSDLRNSPLHF. The CDR3 bases are TGTGCCAGCTCTGACCTTAGGAATTCACCCCTCCACTTT. V gene TRBV18 combines with J gene TRBJ1-6; D call uncertain. Germline CDR1 KGHSH, CDR2 LQKENI. The CDR3 consists of 13 residues. Trimming cost V 6 bases and J 7 bases, with 10 bases left between them.

V gene TRBV7-2 combines with J gene TRBJ2-1; 13 bases are shared with TRBD2. This CDR3 is built from 19 residues. CDR1 and CDR2 (germline): SGHTA, FQGNSA. V dropped 1 base and J dropped 4; count of bases not matched to a gene: 10. CDR3 in amino acids: CASSLELTSGGRRYNEQFF. In nucleotides, the CDR3 is TGTGCCAGCAGCTTAGAGCTGACTAGCGGGGGGCGGAGGTACAATGAGCAGTTCTTC.

The chain recombines TRBV20-1 with TRBJ2-4, with D possibly matching TRBD2 (6 bases). CDR1 is DFQATT and CDR2 is SNEGSKA in the germline V gene (reference sequence). CDR3 length: 15 amino acids. Trimming took 6 bases from V and 0 from J, leaving 15 bases between them. The CDR3 is CSAERLELAKNIQYF. The CDR3, as DNA: TGCAGTGCAGAGAGACTAGAGCTAGCCAAAAACATTCAGTACTTC.

The rearrangement uses TRBV20-1 and TRBJ2-3; 7 bases map to TRBD2. With V trimmed by 5 bases and J by 1 base, 6 bases remained unmatched. The CDR3 runs to 14 residues. Germline V gives CDR1 DFQATT, CDR2 SNEGSKA (reference sequence). CDR3 amino acids: CSALSGTGTDTQYF. CDR3 nucleotides: TGCAGTGCTCTGAGCGGGACCGGCACAGATACGCAGTATTTT.

The rearrangement joins TRBV28 to TRBJ1-4, with TRBD1 matching 11 bases. CDR1 and CDR2 (germline): MDHEN, SYDVKM. J gave up 8 bases and V 6 bases, and 8 bases lay outside the gene matches. CDR3 length: 15 residues. The chain's CDR3 is CASSPGQGAREKLFF. The CDR3 nucleotides read TGTGCCAGCAGCCCTGGACAGGGGGCGCGGGAAAAACTGTTTTTT.

This rearrangement joins TRBV28 to TRBJ2-4, with D possibly matching TRBD1 (6 bases). Trimming pared 3 bases from V and 4 bases from J, leaving 13 bases between. The CDR3 contains 15 residues. The V gene's germline CDR1 is MDHEN and CDR2 SYDVKM. CDR3 residues: CASSFDWTEKNIQYF. The CDR3 DNA reads TGTGCCAGCAGTTTTGATTGGACAGAAAAAAACATTCAGTACTTC.

The rearrangement links TRBV12-3 or TRBV12-4 to TRBJ2-7; a weak D match, TRBD2 (5 bases). V dropped 6 bases and J dropped 6 bases, with 24 bases sitting between them. The CDR3 contains 16 residues. The CDR3 DNA sequence: TGTGCCAGCAGCCCCGGGCAGGACTCTTTTAAAAGCGAGCAGTACTTC. It encodes CASSPGQDSFKSEQYF.

The chain links TRBV9 to TRBJ1-1; possibly TRBD1 for D (5 bases). The V gene lost 0 bases and the J gene lost 0 bases, with 9 bases spanning the gap. CDR1 and CDR2 (germline): SGDLS, YYNGEE. The CDR3 is 15 residues long. The CDR3: CASSVDPGMNTEAFF. The CDR3 DNA is TGTGCCAGCAGCGTAGATCCAGGGATGAACACTGAAGCTTTCTTT.

The rearrangement links TRBV10-3 to TRBJ2-5; 8 nucleotides align to TRBD1. The closer fit of TRBJ2-7 to the DNA end suggests the J call may be wrong. CDR1 is ENHRY and CDR2 is SYGVKD in the germline V gene. There are 16 residues in the CDR3. This chain's CDR3 is CAISDKTGAPIYEQYF. The CDR3 region has the DNA TGTGCCATCAGTGATAAGACAGGGGCGCCTATCTACGAGCAGTACTTC.

This clonotype was counted between two and nine times. The rearrangement links TRBV15 to TRBJ2-7; 7 bases map to TRBD1. This CDR3 has 15 amino acids. The trim removed 0 bases at V and 5 bases at J, leaving 7 bases unmatched. Per germline, CDR1 LNHNV and CDR2 YYDKDF (reference sequence). CDR3 region: CATSRDLTGSHEQYF. In DNA, the CDR3 is TGTGCCACCAGCAGAGATCTGACAGGGAGCCACGAGCAGTACTTC.

The chain is built from TRBV6-6 and TRBJ2-5; 8 nucleotides line up with TRBD2. The CDR3 is 15 residues long. J lost 1 base, V lost 5 bases, and 6 bases had no gene match. CDR1 is MNHNY, CDR2 SVGAGI, per germline (reference sequence). CDR3 in amino acids: CASSHAGGLQETQYF. In nucleotides, the CDR3 is TGTGCCAGCAGTCACGCGGGGGGTCTCCAAGAGACCCAGTACTTC.